The clone carrying this TCR beta chain was found a few times. Then a second PCR, running about 6 to 12 cycles, was carried out with a sample-barcoded 5' primer and a J-beta primer mix. Each CDR3 protein gets one entry after TCRdb re-called the 5' RACE reads with MiXCR. The sample lists about a million distinct CDR3 sequences, around 48% seen once, with 13% in the top ten. This specimen belongs to a study of blood T cells in healthy people across ages. This CDR3 has 18 amino acids. The J segment lost 1 base and the V segment lost 0 bases, leaving 11 bases of the junction unmatched. Germline CDR1 SGDLS, CDR2 YYNGEE.

Material: blood. The TCR sequence derives from a man younger than 40 in good health. The rearrangement joins TRBV9 to TRBJ2-3, with 7 bases aligning to TRBD1. The CDR3: CASSVGTGAVAGTDTQYF. CDR3 bases: TGTGCCAGCAGCGTAGGTACAGGGGCCGTCGCTGGCACAGATACGCAGTATTTT.